The entry below gives a single TCR beta chain sequence along with its context. The authors' processing: Estimation of nucleated cell counts relied on the amplification of reference gene primers. The protocol was immunoSEQ multiplex PCR, while the TCRdb copy is restricted to in-frame clones and leaves out a portion. V and J calls and clone size are those listed in that table; D and trimming were worked out from the DNA. The data contain 180,000 or so clones, 80% to 85% of them singletons. Germline-derived CDR1 and CDR2 are MNHEY and SVGAGI. CDR3 length: 13 amino acids. V lost 10 bases, J lost 5 bases, and 5 bases stayed unmatched. This sample is drawn from a study of blood T cell repertoires in COVID-19. Across the study: COVID-19 samples collected from the United States, Italy and Spain covered acute and convalescent phases. Sample material is recorded as cDNA or gDNA derived from T cells, B-cell-depleted T cells, or PBMCs.

The TCR originated in a woman aged 80 or over with COVID-19, enrolled during active disease. The chain employs TRBV6-5 and TRBJ2-1; 10 nucleotides match TRBD1. The sample consisted of peripheral blood. Here the CDR3 reads CAIKGQGHNEQFF. The DNA of the CDR3 is TGTGCCATCAAGGGACAGGGGCACAATGAGCAGTTCTTC.